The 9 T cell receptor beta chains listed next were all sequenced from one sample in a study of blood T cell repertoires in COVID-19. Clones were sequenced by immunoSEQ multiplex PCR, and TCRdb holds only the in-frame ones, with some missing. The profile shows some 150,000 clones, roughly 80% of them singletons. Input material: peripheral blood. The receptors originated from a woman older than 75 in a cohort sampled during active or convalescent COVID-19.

CDR3 sequence: CASSYTSGGDWRSPLHF. The CDR3 bases are TGTGCCAGCAGTTACACCTCCGGGGGGGATTGGAGATCACCCCTCCACTTT. The chain combines TRBV6-2 or TRBV6-3 with TRBJ1-6; TRBD1 might be the D (5 bases). The V and J ends lost 2 bases and 10 bases respectively, with 21 bases between them. Germline loops: CDR1 MNHEY, CDR2 SVGEGT. This CDR3 is 17 amino acids long.

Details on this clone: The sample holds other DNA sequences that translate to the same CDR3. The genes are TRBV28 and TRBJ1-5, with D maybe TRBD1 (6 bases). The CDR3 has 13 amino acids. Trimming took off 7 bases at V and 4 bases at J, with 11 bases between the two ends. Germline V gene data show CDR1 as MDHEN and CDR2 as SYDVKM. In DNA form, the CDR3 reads TGTGCCAGCATCGGGCAGGGGAATCAGCCCCAGCATTTT. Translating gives CASIGQGNQPQHF.

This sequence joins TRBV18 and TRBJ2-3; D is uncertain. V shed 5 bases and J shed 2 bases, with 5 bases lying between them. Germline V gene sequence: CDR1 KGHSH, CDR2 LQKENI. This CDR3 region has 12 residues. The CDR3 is CASSSYTDTQYF. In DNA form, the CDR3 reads TGTGCCAGCTCATCTTACACAGATACGCAGTATTTT.

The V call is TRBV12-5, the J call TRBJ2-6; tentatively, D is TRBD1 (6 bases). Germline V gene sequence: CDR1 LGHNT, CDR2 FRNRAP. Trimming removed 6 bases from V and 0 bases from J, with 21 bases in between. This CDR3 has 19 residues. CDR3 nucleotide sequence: TGTGCTAGTGGGGACCCGACCTTAACAGGGTCCTCTGGGGCCAACGTCCTGACTTTC. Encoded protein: CASGDPTLTGSSGANVLTF. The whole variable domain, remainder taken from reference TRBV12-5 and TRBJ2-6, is DARVTQTPRHKVTEMGQEVTMRCQPILGHNTVFWYRQTMMQGLELLAYFRNRAPLDDSGMPKDRFSAEMPDATLATLKIQPSEPRDSAVYFCASGDPTLTGSSGANVLTFGAGSRLTVL.

The CDR3 loop is CASRDGGASDTQYF. Here the CDR3 DNA reads TGTGCCAGCCGGGACGGGGGGGCCTCGGATACGCAGTATTTT. The chain combines TRBV28 with TRBJ2-3, with 8 bases lining up with TRBD2. The V gene's germline CDR1 is MDHEN and CDR2 SYDVKM. Trimming took 8 bases from V and 6 from J; bases not matched to a gene: 10. The CDR3 contains 14 residues.

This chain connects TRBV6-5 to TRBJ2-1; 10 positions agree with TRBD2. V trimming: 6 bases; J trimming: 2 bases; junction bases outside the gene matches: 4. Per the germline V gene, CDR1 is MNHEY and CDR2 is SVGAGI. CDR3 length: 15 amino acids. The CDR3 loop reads CASRSSGGAYNEQFF. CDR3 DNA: TGTGCCAGCAGATCGAGCGGGGGGGCCTACAATGAGCAGTTCTTC.

The CDR3 region has the DNA TGTGCCAGCTCTGCTTCCGGGACAGACGGCGAGCAGTACTTC. Translating it yields CASSASGTDGEQYF. This chain uses TRBV18 with TRBJ2-7; TRBD1 matches 7 bases. The ends lost 6 bases at V and 6 bases at J; junction bases unmatched: 11. Germline-derived CDR1 and CDR2 are KGHSH and LQKENI. CDR3 size: 14 residues. The variable domain in full, completed from reference TRBV18 and TRBJ2-7, reads NAGVMQNPRHLVRRRGQEARLRCSPMKGHSHVYWYRQLPEEGLKFMVYLQKENIIDESGMPKERFSAEFPKEGPSILRIQQVVRGDSAAYFCASSASGTDGEQYFGPGTRLTVT.

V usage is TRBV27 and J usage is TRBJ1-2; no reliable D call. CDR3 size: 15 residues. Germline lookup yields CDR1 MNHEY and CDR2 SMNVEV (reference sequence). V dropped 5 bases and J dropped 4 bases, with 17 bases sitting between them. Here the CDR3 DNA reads TGTGCCAGCAGTCCGCGGCCCCGGGAGAGCTATGGCTACACCTTC. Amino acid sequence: CASSPRPRESYGYTF.

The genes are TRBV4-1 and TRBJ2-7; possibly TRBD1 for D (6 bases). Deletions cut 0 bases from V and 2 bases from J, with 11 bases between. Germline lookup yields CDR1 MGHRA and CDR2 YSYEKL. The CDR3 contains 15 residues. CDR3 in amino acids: CASSQDSRGTYEQYF. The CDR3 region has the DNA TGCGCCAGCAGCCAAGACTCGAGGGGGACCTACGAGCAGTACTTC.